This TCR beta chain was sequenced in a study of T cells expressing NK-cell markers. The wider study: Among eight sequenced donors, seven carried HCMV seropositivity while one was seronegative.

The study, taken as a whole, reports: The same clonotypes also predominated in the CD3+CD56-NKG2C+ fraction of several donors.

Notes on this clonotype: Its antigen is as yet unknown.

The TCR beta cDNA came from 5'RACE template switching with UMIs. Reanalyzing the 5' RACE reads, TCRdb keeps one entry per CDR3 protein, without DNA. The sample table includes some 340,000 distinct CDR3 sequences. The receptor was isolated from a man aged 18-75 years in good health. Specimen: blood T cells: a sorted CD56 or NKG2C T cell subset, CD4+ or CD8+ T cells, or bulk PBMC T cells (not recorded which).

CDR3 loop: CASSTPGESSNQPQHF. The chain recombines TRBV19 with TRBJ1-5. CDR1 and CDR2 (germline): LNHDA, SQIVND (reference sequence). The CDR3 sequence is 16 residues long.